Listed here are 32 T cell receptor beta chains from one sample, sequenced in a study of cytomegalovirus exposure and HLA in healthy donors. The protocol was immunoSEQ multiplex PCR, while the TCRdb copy is restricted to in-frame clones and leaves out a portion. The profile shows around 130,000 clones, roughly 84% of them singletons. Specimen: PBMCs. These receptors were obtained from a woman aged 30 to 39 in good health and CMV-seronegative.

V is TRBV5-6 and J is TRBJ2-1, with D possibly TRBD2 on 5 matching bases. V was cut by 0 bases and J by 4 bases, with 14 bases left in between. Per germline, CDR1 SGHDT and CDR2 YYEEEE. The CDR3 spans 16 residues. CDR3: CASSLVGGGIYNEQFF. CDR3 nucleotides: TGTGCCAGCAGCTTGGTAGGAGGTGGGATTTACAATGAGCAGTTCTTC. The complete variable domain, with remaining parts taken from reference TRBV5-6 and TRBJ2-1, reads DAGVTQSPTHLIKTRGQQVTLRCSPKSGHDTVSWYQQALGQGPQFIFQYYEEEERQRGNFPDRFSGHQFPNYSSELNVNALLLGDSALYLCASSLVGGGIYNEQFFGPGTRLTVL.

This rearrangement joins TRBV6-1 to TRBJ2-5; D might be TRBD1 (6 bases). The CDR3 contains 14 residues. Trimming stripped 7 bases from V and 7 bases from J, with 19 bases between. From germline, CDR1 is MNHNS and CDR2 SASEGT. CDR3 loop: CASTTRTDGRTQYF. CDR3 nucleotides: TGTGCCAGCACCACGAGGACAGACGGACGGACCCAGTACTTC.

This chain connects TRBV5-1 to TRBJ1-1; 7 bases map to TRBD1. The CDR3 covers 16 residues. Trimming at V came to 4 bases and at J to 1 base, leaving 10 bases not matched to a gene. CDR1 is SGHRS and CDR2 is YFSETQ in the germline V gene. The CDR3 coding sequence is TGCGCCAGCAGCCCGGGCTTGACAGGGTGGAACACTGAAGCTTTCTTT. Translated, it gives CASSPGLTGWNTEAFF.

The chain has TRBV5-1 and TRBJ1-6; no clear D. The ends were cut back, 0 bases at V and 8 bases at J, with 15 bases in the middle. In germline, CDR1 is SGHRS, CDR2 YFSETQ. The CDR3 spans 16 residues. CDR3 protein: CASSLGSLARDSPLHF. CDR3 bases: TGCGCCAGCAGCTTGGGGTCACTCGCGCGGGATTCACCCCTCCACTTT. The complete variable domain, with remaining parts taken from reference TRBV5-1 and TRBJ1-6, reads KAGVTQTPRYLIKTRGQQVTLSCSPISGHRSVSWYQQTPGQGLQFLFEYFSETQRNKGNFPGRFSGRQFSNSRSEMNVSTLELGDSALYLCASSLGSLARDSPLHFGNGTRLTVT.

The chain uses TRBV5-6 and TRBJ2-7; possible D gene TRBD2, 5 bases. Trimming took 3 bases from V and 3 from J, leaving 13 bases between them. The CDR3 sequence is 14 residues long. Per germline, CDR1 SGHDT and CDR2 YYEEEE. In nucleotides, the CDR3 is TGTGCCAGCAGCTCGGAACTAGTGAGCTACGAGCAGTACTTC. This codes for CASSSELVSYEQYF.

The chain carries TRBV2 and TRBJ2-7; tentatively, D is TRBD2 (6 bases). Trimming cost V 1 base and J 3 bases, with 13 bases left between them. CDR1 is SNHLY and CDR2 is FYNNEI in the germline V gene. The CDR3 contains 15 residues. CDR3 DNA sequence: TGTGCCAGCAGTGAAGGGGGAGGTCTCAACTACGAGCAGTACTTC. It yields the protein CASSEGGGLNYEQYF.

The rearrangement links TRBV11-3 to TRBJ2-3, with 8 bases that match TRBD1. This CDR3 has 15 amino acids. CDR1 SGHNT and CDR2 YENEEA come from the germline V gene. V dropped 5 bases and J dropped 2; count of bases not matched to a gene: 6. The CDR3, as DNA: TGTGCCAGCAGCAAGGACAGGGCCCTCACAGATACGCAGTATTTT. This gives the protein CASSKDRALTDTQYF.

V and J are TRBV7-9 and TRBJ1-4, with 7 bases that match TRBD1. The germline V gene has CDR1 SEHNR and CDR2 FQNEAQ (reference sequence). V was pared by 5 bases and J by 8 bases, with 11 bases of the junction left unmatched. This CDR3 has 15 residues. The CDR3 bases are TGTGCCAGCAGCGCCCCGACAGGGTTTGGAGAAAAACTGTTTTTT. This encodes CASSAPTGFGEKLFF.

The gene calls are TRBV5-1 and TRBJ2-5; D ambiguous. In germline, CDR1 is SGHRS, CDR2 YFSETQ. The length of the CDR3 is 14 residues. V dropped 0 bases and J dropped 2 bases, with 8 bases sitting between them. CDR3 DNA sequence: TGCGCCAGCAGCTTGGTAACACCACAAGAGACCCAGTACTTC. Translated: CASSLVTPQETQYF.

The chain is built from TRBV27 and TRBJ2-7, with a tentative D call TRBD2 (5 bases). Deletions cut 3 bases from V and 3 bases from J, with 15 bases between. The germline V gene encodes CDR1 MNHEY and CDR2 SMNVEV (reference sequence). The CDR3 is 15 residues long. CDR3 sequence reads: CASSLVGLAFYEQYF. CDR3 DNA sequence: TGTGCCAGCAGTTTGGTTGGCCTAGCTTTCTACGAGCAGTACTTC.

The genes are TRBV13 and TRBJ2-7; D gene uncertain. This CDR3 comprises 12 residues. V was trimmed by 0 bases and J by 7 bases, leaving 7 bases between them. CDR1 is PRHDT and CDR2 is FYEKMQ in the germline V gene (reference sequence). CDR3 DNA: TGTGCCAGCAGCTTAGGGGTCGGGGAGCAGTACTTC. This sequence encodes CASSLGVGEQYF.

CDR3 amino acids: CASSLGDRMAANEKLFF. The CDR3 DNA is TGTGCCAGCAGCTTAGGGGACAGGATGGCTGCTAATGAAAAACTGTTTTTT. The chain joins TRBV11-3 to TRBJ1-4; TRBD1 aligns across 8 bases. The CDR3 has 17 amino acids. V trimming: 1 base; J trimming: 3 bases; junction bases outside the gene matches: 7. CDR1 and CDR2 from the germline V gene are SGHNT and YENEEA.

This clone was counted a single time. The chain combines TRBV2 with TRBJ1-2, with 8 nucleotides matching TRBD1. With V trimmed by 2 bases and J by 4 bases, 3 bases remained unmatched. The CDR3 length is 14 residues. Germline V CDR1 and CDR2: SNHLY, FYNNEI. For the CDR3, the DNA is TGTGCCAGCAGTGAAACAGGGGGGTTCTATGGCTACACCTTC. This codes for CASSETGGFYGYTF.

The CDR3 loop is CASSFAGTGGSNEQFF. The CDR3 region has the DNA TGTGCCAGCAGTTTCGCCGGGACAGGGGGATCTAATGAGCAGTTCTTC. The rearrangement joins TRBV5-6 to TRBJ2-1; 11 bases match TRBD1. The CDR3 has 16 amino acids. Germline V gene data show CDR1 as SGHDT and CDR2 as YYEEEE. J gave up 7 bases and V 5 bases, and 11 bases lay outside the gene matches.

The genes are TRBV19 and TRBJ1-6, with a weak D call TRBD1 (6 bases). This CDR3 comprises 14 residues. V lost 4 bases to trimming and J lost 5 bases, with 9 bases between them. Germline V lookup: CDR1 LNHDA, CDR2 SQIVND (reference sequence). The CDR3 coding sequence is TGTGCCAGTAGTACCAGGACAGATAATTCACCCCTCCACTTT. It codes for CASSTRTDNSPLHF.

The V call is TRBV19, the J call TRBJ1-2; 12 bases agree with TRBD1. The V gene's germline CDR1 is LNHDA and CDR2 SQIVND (reference sequence). Losses at the gene ends were 5 bases for V and 8 bases for J; bases not matched to a gene: 6. This CDR3 spans 14 amino acids. CDR3 nucleotide sequence: TGTGCCAGTAGTGCGGGACAGGGGGCGGAGGGCTACACCTTC. Translating gives CASSAGQGAEGYTF.

The chain uses TRBV21-1 and TRBJ1-2; the DNA was not used to check the table's D call, TRBD1. TRBV21-1 is a pseudogene locus. The CDR3 loop spans 17 amino acids. The CDR3 region has the DNA TGTGCCAGCAGCAAAGAGGCTGACAGACCAAGATTCTATGGCTACACCTTC. Residues: CASSKEADRPRFYGYTF.

This chain connects TRBV18 to TRBJ1-4; 8 positions match TRBD1. V shed 1 base and J 8 bases; nucleotides not matched to a gene: 3. This CDR3 spans 14 amino acids. From germline, CDR1 is KGHSH and CDR2 LQKENI. The CDR3 coding sequence is TGTGCCAGCTCACCACAGGACAGGGCGGAAAAACTGTTTTTT. Its protein is CASSPQDRAEKLFF.

V and J are TRBV13 and TRBJ1-1; TRBD1 might be the D (6 bases). Per germline, CDR1 PRHDT and CDR2 FYEKMQ (reference sequence). This CDR3 contains 13 residues. The V gene lost 6 bases and the J gene lost 1 base, with 9 bases spanning the gap. CDR3 residues: CASSSTGNTEAFF. CDR3 DNA sequence: TGTGCCAGCAGTTCGACAGGGAACACTGAAGCTTTCTTT.

This chain joins TRBV29-1 and TRBJ2-3; 8 positions match TRBD2. This CDR3 has 13 residues. Germline CDR1 is SQVTM and CDR2 is ANQGSEA. The trim removed 8 bases at V and 1 base at J, leaving 5 bases unmatched. The CDR3 DNA sequence: TGCAGCACCGGGGGGGTGGGCACAGATACGCAGTATTTT. It encodes CSTGGVGTDTQYF.

The chain couples TRBV5-6 to TRBJ2-7, with 8 bases matching TRBD1. The V segment lost 4 bases and the J segment 7 bases; nucleotides outside the gene matches: 13. Germline V gene data show CDR1 as SGHDT and CDR2 as YYEEEE. CDR3 size: 15 residues. The CDR3 DNA sequence: TGTGCCAGCAGCCCCGGGACAGGAGCCTCGGGGGAGCAGTACTTC. This codes for CASSPGTGASGEQYF.

This chain connects TRBV14 to TRBJ1-6; D is undetermined. Trimming shortened V by 1 base and J by 10 bases, and 14 bases separated the two germline ends. The CDR3 extends over 15 amino acids. Germline CDR1 SGHDN, CDR2 FVKESK. The CDR3 protein is CASSQGRGSRSPLHF. The CDR3 DNA is TGTGCCAGCAGCCAAGGTCGAGGGAGTCGGTCACCCCTCCACTTT.

The gene calls are TRBV5-1 and TRBJ2-3, with 7 bases matching TRBD1. Germline V lookup: CDR1 SGHRS, CDR2 YFSETQ. This CDR3 is 16 amino acids long. After removal of 0 bases from V and 1 base from J, the junction contained 5 bases not matched to a gene. The CDR3 loop reads CASSLGQGSRTDTQYF. The CDR3 nucleotides are TGCGCCAGCAGCTTGGGACAGGGATCCCGCACAGATACGCAGTATTTT.

The DNA for the CDR3 is TGTGCCAGCAGCTTAGACGTCGGATCGGGTCTTGGAAACACCATATATTTT. Translating it yields CASSLDVGSGLGNTIYF. The genes are TRBV11-3 and TRBJ1-3; the D is unclear. The CDR3 has 17 residues. The germline V gene encodes CDR1 SGHNT and CDR2 YENEEA. Trimming shortened V by 0 bases and J by 3 bases, and 15 bases separated the two germline ends. Together with reference TRBV11-3 and TRBJ1-3, the CDR3 gives the full variable domain: EAGVVQSPRYKIIEKKQPVAFWCNPISGHNTLYWYLQNLGQGPELLIRYENEEAVDDSQLPKDRFSAERLKGVDSTLKIQPAELGDSAVYLCASSLDVGSGLGNTIYFGEGSWLTVV.

The chain is built from TRBV6-5 and TRBJ1-1; 7 bases agree with TRBD1. This CDR3 contains 14 residues. Germline CDR1 reads MNHEY; CDR2 reads SVGAGI. Unmatched junction bases numbered 8, after V lost 4 bases and J lost 6 bases. This CDR3 is CASSLDRAGAEAFF. As DNA, the CDR3 is TGTGCCAGCAGTTTAGACAGGGCAGGGGCTGAAGCTTTCTTT.

A single count supports this clone. The rearrangement joins TRBV19 to TRBJ1-2; 8 nucleotides align to TRBD1. Trimming took 7 bases from V and 3 from J; bases not matched to a gene: 13. This CDR3 contains 16 residues. The germline V gene has CDR1 LNHDA and CDR2 SQIVND (reference sequence). CDR3 DNA sequence: TGTGCCAGTACCCCGGACAGGGCGGCCGGCGACTATGGCTACACCTTC. Translated: CASTPDRAAGDYGYTF.

In this sample, this clone turned up a few times. The V call is TRBV7-2, the J call TRBJ1-1; D gene uncertain. Trimming removed 5 bases at V and 14 bases at J, with 15 bases between. The CDR3 contains 11 residues. Germline V gene lookup returns CDR1 SGHTA and CDR2 FQGNSA. The CDR3 region is CASSQYWWPFF. As DNA, the CDR3 is TGTGCCAGCAGCCAGTATTGGTGGCCCTTCTTT. Using reference TRBV7-2 and TRBJ1-1 for the parts outside the CDR3, the full variable domain is GAGVSQSPSNKVTEKGKDVELRCDPISGHTALYWYRQSLGQGLEFLIYFQGNSAPDKSGLPSDRFSAERTGGSVSTLTIQRTQQEDSAVYLCASSQYWWPFFGQGTRLTVV.

The chain couples TRBV4-3 to TRBJ1-3; unclear D gene. Germline V gene data show CDR1 as LGHNA and CDR2 as YSLEER. V was trimmed by 0 bases and J by 1 base, leaving 7 bases between them. The CDR3 extends over 15 amino acids. This chain's CDR3 is CASSQDRGSGNTIYF. DNA of the CDR3: TGCGCCAGCAGCCAAGATCGGGGTTCTGGAAACACCATATATTTT.

The chain uses TRBV11-3 and TRBJ2-1, with 8 positions matching TRBD2. Trimming took 0 bases from V and 3 from J; bases not matched to a gene: 7. The CDR3 spans 17 residues. Germline values: CDR1 SGHNT, CDR2 YENEEA. CDR3 DNA: TGTGCCAGCAGCTTAGACTTGTCGAGCGGGGGCTACAATGAGCAGTTCTTC. This gives the protein CASSLDLSSGGYNEQFF. The variable domain in full, completed from reference TRBV11-3 and TRBJ2-1, reads EAGVVQSPRYKIIEKKQPVAFWCNPISGHNTLYWYLQNLGQGPELLIRYENEEAVDDSQLPKDRFSAERLKGVDSTLKIQPAELGDSAVYLCASSLDLSSGGYNEQFFGPGTRLTVL.

This clone was observed a handful of times. The chain has TRBV7-2 and TRBJ2-5; no clear D gene. Germline V gene data show CDR1 as SGHTA and CDR2 as FQGNSA. V was trimmed by 5 bases and J by 5 bases, leaving 9 bases between them. This CDR3 region has 12 residues. The CDR3 here is CASSQPGETQYF. Here the CDR3 DNA reads TGTGCCAGCAGCCAGCCCGGGGAGACCCAGTACTTC. Full variable domain (missing parts from reference TRBV7-2 and TRBJ2-5): GAGVSQSPSNKVTEKGKDVELRCDPISGHTALYWYRQSLGQGLEFLIYFQGNSAPDKSGLPSDRFSAERTGGSVSTLTIQRTQQEDSAVYLCASSQPGETQYFGPGTRLLVL.

The genes are TRBV6-5 and TRBJ2-1; perhaps TRBD1 as D (7 bases). The CDR3 has 15 residues. Trimming pared 5 bases from V and 0 bases from J, leaving 11 bases between. Germline V gene lookup returns CDR1 MNHEY and CDR2 SVGAGI. In DNA form, the CDR3 reads TGTGCCAGCAGTCGACAGGGAGGCTCCTACAATGAGCAGTTCTTC. Protein product: CASSRQGGSYNEQFF.

In this sample, this clone turned up a few times. The chain carries TRBV5-6 and TRBJ1-1, with D perhaps matching TRBD1 (6 bases). Germline V gene lookup returns CDR1 SGHDT and CDR2 YYEEEE. CDR3 length: 14 amino acids. Trimming removed 0 bases at V and 6 bases at J, with 12 bases between. CDR3 DNA: TGTGCCAGCAGCTTGGTGGGAGGGGGGGCTGAAGCTTTCTTT. Translating it yields CASSLVGGGAEAFF.